These 11 T cell receptor beta chains came from one sample sequenced in a study of T cell repertoires in cytomegalovirus infection. TCRdb reprocessed the reads with MiXCR, giving one entry per CDR3 protein. The sample lists 450,000 to 550,000 distinct CDR3 sequences; about 15% were seen once. Material for sequencing was CD8+ T cells from PBMCs. The origin of the receptors is a human donor in good health (CMV status not recorded). Some clones in this sample may be carry-over from other donors' samples.

This clonotype was detected many times. V is TRBV7-8 and J is TRBJ1-5, with D possibly being TRBD1 (5 bases). Germline loops: CDR1 SGHVS, CDR2 FQNEAQ. V shed 5 bases and J shed 4 bases, with 21 bases lying between them. The CDR3 contains 17 residues. The chain's CDR3 is CASSRLLGEGRNQPQHF. The CDR3 bases are TGTGCCAGCAGCCGCTTACTTGGCGAGGGGCGGAATCAGCCCCAGCATTTT.

This clonotype came up many times. V is TRBV6-1 and J is TRBJ2-1; a possible D gene is TRBD2 (7 bases). This CDR3 comprises 15 residues. V was clipped by 7 bases and J by 0 bases, with 13 bases between them. Germline CDR1 reads MNHNS; CDR2 reads SASEGT. CDR3: CASTEGGGSYNEQFF. For the CDR3, the DNA is TGTGCCAGCACCGAGGGGGGGGGCTCCTACAATGAGCAGTTCTTC.

This clonotype was recorded many times. The J gene is TRBJ2-3, the V gene TRBV6-2 or TRBV6-3; D possibly corresponds to TRBD1 (6 bases). Germline CDR1 reads MNHEY; CDR2 reads SVGEGT. The CDR3 length is 16 residues. With 0 bases removed from V and 2 bases from J, the gap between germline ends came to 12 bases. This CDR3 reads CASSYSRTVPTDTQYF. In nucleotides, the CDR3 is TGTGCCAGCAGTTACTCTCGGACAGTTCCCACAGATACGCAGTATTTT.

This clonotype was seen more than once but under ten times. The rearrangement joins TRBV19 to TRBJ2-1, with D possibly matching TRBD2 (5 bases). The CDR3 length is 13 residues. V was clipped by 3 bases and J by 7 bases, with 10 bases between them. CDR1 and CDR2 from the germline V gene are LNHDA and SQIVND (reference sequence). The CDR3 sequence: CASSMDGVNEQFF. CDR3 nucleotides: TGTGCCAGTAGTATGGACGGGGTGAATGAGCAGTTCTTC.

The chain couples TRBV27 to TRBJ1-2; D is uncertain. Per the germline V gene, CDR1 is MNHEY and CDR2 is SMNVEV (reference sequence). Trimming took off 4 bases at V and 2 bases at J, with 11 bases between the two ends. The CDR3 is 14 residues long. The CDR3 nucleotides read TGTGCCAGCAGTTCCGGCGCCGGGAACTATGGCTACACCTTC. This gives the protein CASSSGAGNYGYTF.

The sample holds many counts of this clonotype. This chain connects TRBV7-6 to TRBJ2-3; the D is unclear. The V gene's germline CDR1 is SGHVS and CDR2 FNYEAQ. V was clipped by 5 bases and J by 3 bases, with 9 bases between them. CDR3 length equals 13 residues. CDR3 DNA sequence: TGTGCCAGCAGCGGGTTGAATACAGATACGCAGTATTTT. Translation gives CASSGLNTDTQYF.

To note about this clonotype: One junction end does not reproduce the germline sequence, and a read error may be involved. This chain uses TRBV4-1 with TRBJ2-6; 8 bases fit TRBD1. There are 22 residues in the CDR3. Germline values: CDR1 MGHRA, CDR2 YSYEKL. The CDR3 DNA follows: TGCACCAGCAGCCCCAGGACGGGGCAGGGGGCAAGTAGTGTTGCTGGGGCCAACGTCCTGACTTTC. It yields the protein CTSSPRTGQGASSVAGANVLTF.

In the case of this clonotype: Germline is not matched at one junction end, which may reflect a read error. The rearrangement uses TRBV9 and TRBJ2-4; D perhaps matches TRBD2 (6 bases). CDR1 SGDLS and CDR2 YYNGEE come from the germline V gene. The CDR3 has 16 residues. The CDR3 sequence is CASSLLGAPGRYIQYF. CDR3 nucleotides: TGTGCAAGCAGCCTCCTTGGGGCCCCGGGGAGGTACATTCAGTACTTC.

This clonotype has a handful of counts. The chain combines TRBV5-1 with TRBJ1-2, with D perhaps TRBD1 (5 bases). Trimming took 0 bases from V and 5 from J, leaving 17 bases between them. The CDR3 is 16 amino acids. Germline V gene data show CDR1 as SGHRS and CDR2 as YFSETQ. Here the CDR3 DNA reads TGCGCCAGCAGCTTGGAGAGTCAGGGCAGGCGGTATGGCTACACCTTC. Its translation: CASSLESQGRRYGYTF. The whole variable domain, remainder taken from reference TRBV5-1 and TRBJ1-2, is KAGVTQTPRYLIKTRGQQVTLSCSPISGHRSVSWYQQTPGQGLQFLFEYFSETQRNKGNFPGRFSGRQFSNSRSEMNVSTLELGDSALYLCASSLESQGRRYGYTFGSGTRLTVV.

The chain couples TRBV19 to TRBJ2-3; 10 bases fit TRBD2. Trimming removed 5 bases from V and 2 bases from J; junction bases left unmatched: 10. The CDR3 sequence is 17 residues long. From germline, CDR1 is LNHDA and CDR2 SQIVND (reference sequence). In DNA, the CDR3 is TGTGCCAGTAGTTTAGCGGGAGGCCGTCCACTCACAGATACGCAGTATTTT. Translating gives CASSLAGGRPLTDTQYF.

This CDR3 reads CASREGDGSYNEQFF. The CDR3 nucleotides read TGCGCCAGCCGGGAGGGGGACGGCTCCTACAATGAGCAGTTCTTC. The chain couples TRBV4-1 to TRBJ2-1, with 8 nucleotides matching TRBD2. The CDR3 has 15 residues. V dropped 8 bases and J dropped 0; count of bases not matched to a gene: 6. Germline V gene lookup returns CDR1 MGHRA and CDR2 YSYEKL.